This paragraph covers one T cell receptor (beta chain) sequence. The sample is drawn from a study of T cells in narcolepsy. The CDR3 is 13 residues long. V lost 4 bases, J lost 5 bases, and 13 bases lay in between. Germline CDR1 SQVTM, CDR2 ANQGSEA. The protocol was immunoSEQ multiplex PCR, while the TCRdb copy is restricted to in-frame clones and leaves out a portion. The sample includes under 35,000 clones, more than 70% seen only once; the top ten take approximately 0.99%. This chain uses TRBV29-1 with TRBJ2-3, with D possibly TRBD2 on 5 matching bases. Sample: memory (CD45RA-) CD4+ T cells from blood. This receptor was obtained from a human donor in good health. The CDR3 DNA reads TGCAGCGTTGTCCTGACGGGGAGAGATACGCAGTATTTT. Its translation: CSVVLTGRDTQYF.